This T cell receptor beta chain was found in a study of blood T cell repertoires in COVID-19. At the level of the study: In each case, the material was cDNA or gDNA derived from T cells, B-cell-depleted T cells, or PBMCs.

The authors' processing: Nucleated cell number was recorded as an estimate derived from reference gene primer amplification. Here immunoSEQ multiplex PCR was the method, and the copy in TCRdb shows in-frame clones only, minus some. V and J calls and clone size follow that table, whereas D and trimming were derived from the DNA. The sample yields a few hundred thousand clones, just over 85% seen once. The study assigned cohorts using participant-reported clinical history. After removal of 4 bases from V and 0 bases from J, the junction contained 8 bases not matched to a gene. The CDR3 is 17 amino acids. Germline CDR1 and CDR2: MNHNS and SASEGT.

The sequence was obtained from a woman between 18 and 30 years old who had recovered from COVID-19. The chain has TRBV6-1 and TRBJ2-7; 11 nucleotides agree with TRBD2. Sequenced material: PBMCs or T cells enriched from blood (not recorded which). CDR3 DNA: TGTGCCAGCAGTGTTCAAGTCCTAGCGGGAGGCTCCTACGAGCAGTACTTC. Residues: CASSVQVLAGGSYEQYF.